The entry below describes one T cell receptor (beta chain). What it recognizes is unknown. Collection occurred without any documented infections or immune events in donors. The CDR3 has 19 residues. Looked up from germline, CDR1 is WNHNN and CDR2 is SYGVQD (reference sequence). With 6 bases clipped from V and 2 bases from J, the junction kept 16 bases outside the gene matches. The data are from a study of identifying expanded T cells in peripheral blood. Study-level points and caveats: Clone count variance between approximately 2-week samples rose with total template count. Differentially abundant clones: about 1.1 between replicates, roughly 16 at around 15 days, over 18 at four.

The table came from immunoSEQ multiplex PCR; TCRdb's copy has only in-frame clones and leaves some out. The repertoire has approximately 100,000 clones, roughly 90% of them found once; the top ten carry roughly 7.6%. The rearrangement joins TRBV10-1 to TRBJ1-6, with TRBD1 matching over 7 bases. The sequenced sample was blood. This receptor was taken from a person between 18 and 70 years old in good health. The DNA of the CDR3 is TGCGCCAGCAGGTCAGAAGGACAGGAAAAGGGTCCCTATAATTCACCCCTCCACTTT. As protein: CASRSEGQEKGPYNSPLHF.